The rows below give T cell receptor beta chains drawn from one sample of a study of OX40 agonist ivuxolimab in advanced cancers. Using immunoSEQ multiplex PCR, the repertoire was profiled, and TCRdb retains in-frame clones only, with some absent. The sample has some 78,000 clones, 88% seen once. Sequenced here: CD4+ or CD8+ T cells sorted from blood, sampled in a trial of the OX40 agonist ivuxolimab. Source of these receptors: an adult with an advanced solid tumor such as melanoma, head and neck, liver or kidney cancer. Both conserved end residues are part of each CDR3. A D gene is named only where the DNA matches it firmly. A clone size is listed for some rows: how often the clone was seen (once, few, many), or a class if it is expanded.

v_gene	abundance	j_gene	d_gene	CDR3nt	CDR3aa
TRBV25-1	.	TRBJ1-1	TRBD1	TGTGCCAGCAGTGACCCCGGGACAGGGGACACTGAAGCTTTCTTT	CASSDPGTGDTEAFF
TRBV6-5	.	TRBJ1-2	TRBD1	TGTGCCAGCACCCAAACAGGGGGCTCTGGCTACACCTTC	CASTQTGGSGYTF
TRBV6-1	.	TRBJ1-2	.	TGTGCCAGCAGCGTCGGGGCGCGGTATGGCTACACCTTC	CASSVGARYGYTF
TRBV6-1	once	TRBJ1-6	.	TGTGCCAGCATCTTTGCGGGGATTGATTCACCCCTCCACTTT	CASIFAGIDSPLHF
TRBV10-3	.	TRBJ2-7	.	TGTGCCATCAGTGCAGGAAACTCCTACGAGCAGTACTTC	CAISAGNSYEQYF
TRBV7-6	.	TRBJ2-3	.	TGTGCCAGCAGCTTTGGGGCCCAGCAGTATTTT	CASSFGAQQYF
TRBV25-1	once	TRBJ2-3	.	TGTGCCAGCAGTGAATCCGGGGGCACAGATACGCAGTATTTT	CASSESGGTDTQYF
TRBV6-5	.	TRBJ1-5	.	TGTGCCACAAGCCGTTCGGGTAGCAATCAGCCCCAGCATTTT	CATSRSGSNQPQHF
TRBV19	.	TRBJ1-1	.	TGTGCCAGTAAAGACATGAACACTGAAGCTTTCTTT	CASKDMNTEAFF
TRBV29-1	.	TRBJ2-2	.	TGCAGCGTCGCCCGGACAGTCACCGGGGAGCTGTTTTTT	CSVARTVTGELFF
TRBV7-2	.	TRBJ2-5	.	TGTGCCAGCAGCCGTCCCCCACGGGGAGTGGGAGAGACCCAGTACTTC	CASSRPPRGVGETQYF
TRBV5-1	.	TRBJ2-3	.	TGCGCCAGCAGTGTGCAGAAACTCACAGATACGCAGTATTTT	CASSVQKLTDTQYF
TRBV14	once	TRBJ2-7	.	TGTGCCAGCAGCCAAGGGGTCTGGATGTCGCAGTACTTC	CASSQGVWMSQYF
TRBV21-1	.	TRBJ2-7	.	TGTGCCAGCAGCAAACAACAGAGTCCCATCTCCTACGAGCAGTACTTC	CASSKQQSPISYEQYF
TRBV6-5	.	TRBJ2-2	.	TGTGCCAGCAGTTACATAGTGGGGAATATGATCGGGGAGCTGTTTTTT	CASSYIVGNMIGELFF
TRBV28	.	TRBJ1-5	.	TGTGCCAGCAGGAGCACAGGGAATGGCAATCAGCCCCAGCATTTT	CASRSTGNGNQPQHF